The 23 T cell receptor beta chains below come from one sample, sequenced in a study of T cell responses to AZD1222 COVID-19 vaccine. Some clones are missing from TCRdb's copy, which holds only in-frame ones; the method was immunoSEQ multiplex PCR. The table includes about 110,000 clones, 75% to 95% detected once. Sequenced here: peripheral blood, sampled 28 days after the second AZD1222 dose. These receptors came from an adult who received the AZD1222 COVID-19 vaccine.

The CDR3 loop is CASSTLDRRDGYTF. In DNA form, the CDR3 reads TGTGCCAGCAGCACTCTGGACAGGCGGGATGGCTACACCTTC. The chain joins TRBV4-2 to TRBJ1-2; 7 bases align to TRBD1. Germline CDR1 LGHNA, CDR2 YNFKEQ. The length of the CDR3 is 14 residues. V gave up 5 bases and J gave up 6 bases; unmatched junction bases: 9.

The rearrangement joins TRBV18 to TRBJ1-6, with D possibly TRBD1 on 5 matching bases. V lost 3 bases to trimming and J lost 6 bases, with 6 bases between them. The V gene's germline CDR1 is KGHSH and CDR2 LQKENI. The CDR3 is 13 residues long. The CDR3, as DNA: TGTGCCAGCTCACCGGGACCTAATTCACCCCTCCACTTT. Protein: CASSPGPNSPLHF.

The rearrangement joins TRBV6-5 to TRBJ2-7, with D perhaps TRBD1 or TRBD2 (5 bases each). The V end was cut by 10 bases, the J end by 6 bases, with 22 bases between. Looked up from germline, CDR1 is MNHEY and CDR2 is SVGAGI. The CDR3 covers 14 residues. CDR3 region: CATTGVWDPLEQYF. The CDR3, as DNA: TGTGCCACCACTGGGGTTTGGGACCCTCTCGAGCAGTACTTC.

The chain is built from TRBV9 and TRBJ2-5, with TRBD2 identical over 14 bases. The CDR3 has 17 residues. Trimming cost V 4 bases and J 0 bases; bases outside gene matches: 5. Germline-derived CDR1 and CDR2 are SGDLS and YYNGEE. CDR3 sequence: CASSTRLAGGYQETQYF. DNA for the CDR3: TGTGCCAGCAGCACGAGACTAGCGGGAGGGTACCAAGAGACCCAGTACTTC.

V is TRBV19 and J is TRBJ1-5; TRBD1 is a possible D gene (5 bases). The V gene's germline CDR1 is LNHDA and CDR2 SQIVND (reference sequence). The CDR3 runs 16 residues. V shed 3 bases and J shed 2 bases, with 14 bases lying between them. The CDR3 nucleotides read TGTGCCAGTAGTATCCCCGGGGGGGGTGGCAATCAGCCCCAGCATTTT. Translation: CASSIPGGGGNQPQHF.

Written as DNA, the CDR3 is TGTGCCAGCAGGTCGACAGGGACTAACTATGGCTACACCTTC. Protein product: CASRSTGTNYGYTF. This sequence joins TRBV28 and TRBJ1-2, with 7 bases that match TRBD1. The CDR3 consists of 14 residues. V lost 6 bases to trimming and J lost 0 bases; unmatched junction nucleotides: 4. Germline V gene lookup returns CDR1 MDHEN and CDR2 SYDVKM.

The V and J genes are TRBV6-4 and TRBJ1-6; no reliable D call. Trimming shortened V by 0 bases and J by 3 bases, and 6 bases separated the two germline ends. Germline-derived CDR1 and CDR2 are MRHNA and SNTAGT. This CDR3 has 15 residues. This chain's CDR3 is CASSDSWGYNSPLHF. CDR3 nucleotide sequence: TGTGCCAGCAGTGACTCATGGGGCTATAATTCACCCCTCCACTTT.

The chain recombines TRBV7-6 with TRBJ2-7; D tentatively fits TRBD1 or TRBD2 (5 bases each). The V end lost 4 bases, the J end lost 9 bases, and 19 bases lay between the germline ends. The CDR3 totals 14 residues. Germline V gives CDR1 SGHVS, CDR2 FNYEAQ. This CDR3 is CASSYRPGPELQYF. The CDR3 DNA is TGTGCCAGCAGCTATCGACCGGGACCCGAGTTGCAGTACTTC.

This clone was recorded once. The gene calls are TRBV6-1 and TRBJ2-6; TRBD2 might be the D (6 bases). The CDR3 runs 15 residues. Germline CDR1 MNHNS, CDR2 SASEGT. Trimming shortened V by 8 bases and J by 2 bases, and 13 bases separated the two germline ends. CDR3 loop: CASAMEGTGANVLTF. In DNA form, the CDR3 reads TGTGCCAGCGCAATGGAGGGAACTGGGGCCAACGTCCTGACTTTC.

This chain joins TRBV1 and TRBJ1-3. TRBV1 is shown as a pseudogene. The CDR3 extends over 15 amino acids. CDR3: CTSSQLDRYGNTIYF. For the CDR3, the DNA is TGCACCAGCAGCCAATTGGACCGTTATGGAAACACCATATATTTT.

The chain combines TRBV19 with TRBJ1-1, with TRBD1 matching over 7 bases. Germline V CDR1 and CDR2: LNHDA, SQIVND (reference sequence). J lost 1 base, V lost 1 base, and 6 bases had no gene match. There are 16 residues in the CDR3. The DNA for the CDR3 is TGTGCCAGTAGTATAGTGGGACAGCCCACGAACACTGAAGCTTTCTTT. Translated, it gives CASSIVGQPTNTEAFF.

The rearrangement links TRBV6-5 to TRBJ1-4, with 8 positions matching TRBD1. V lost 6 bases, J lost 6 bases, and 6 bases stayed unmatched. CDR3 size: 14 residues. Germline V lookup: CDR1 MNHEY, CDR2 SVGAGI. This CDR3 is CASSVDREDEKLFF. The CDR3 DNA reads as TGTGCCAGCAGCGTGGACAGGGAAGATGAAAAACTGTTTTTT.

This sequence joins TRBV4-1 and TRBJ1-2; D gene uncertain. V was shortened by 1 base and J by 5 bases, with 11 bases between the two germline ends. CDR1 is MGHRA, CDR2 YSYEKL, per germline. The CDR3 consists of 14 residues. CDR3 DNA sequence: TGCGCCAGCAGCCAAGTACGGACGCAATATGGCTACACCTTC. Residues: CASSQVRTQYGYTF.

The CDR3 DNA sequence: TGCGCCAGCAGTCGAGCGGGCGAGACCCAGTACTTC. Translated, it gives CASSRAGETQYF. This rearrangement joins TRBV4-1 to TRBJ2-5; TRBD2 might be the D (6 bases). V lost 6 bases and J lost 5, with 10 bases in between. The length of the CDR3 is 12 residues. CDR1 is MGHRA, CDR2 YSYEKL, per germline.

The CDR3 coding sequence is TGTGCCAGCAGCTTCGGGGCAGGAGGAAACTATGGCTACACCTTC. Residues: CASSFGAGGNYGYTF. The V call is TRBV11-2, the J call TRBJ1-2; D may be TRBD1 (5 bases). Germline CDR1 and CDR2: SGHAT and FQNNGV. Trimming removed 3 bases from V and 2 bases from J, with 13 bases in between. The CDR3 sequence is 15 residues long. The full variable domain, completed using reference TRBV11-2 and TRBJ1-2, is EAGVAQSPRYKIIEKRQSVAFWCNPISGHATLYWYQQILGQGPKLLIQFQNNGVVDDSQLPKDRFSAERLKGVDSTLKIQPAKLEDSAVYLCASSFGAGGNYGYTFGSGTRLTVV.

The J gene is TRBJ2-1, the V gene TRBV25-1, with no clear D. CDR1 and CDR2 from the germline V gene are MGHDK and SYGVNS. The CDR3 length is 12 residues. The V end lost 4 bases, the J end lost 11 bases, and 12 bases lay between the germline ends. CDR3 nucleotides: TGTGCCAGCAGTGTACAAACACTCAAGCAGTTCTTC. Translation gives CASSVQTLKQFF.

This sequence joins TRBV5-6 and TRBJ1-1; D gene unclear. The V gene's germline CDR1 is SGHDT and CDR2 YYEEEE. This CDR3 is built from 14 residues. V lost 4 bases and J lost 4, with 14 bases in between. DNA of the CDR3: TGTGCCAGCAGCGCCGTGGGAGGGATCACTGAAGCTTTCTTT. This translates into CASSAVGGITEAFF.

The chain is built from TRBV6-1 and TRBJ1-3; D is ambiguous. The germline V gene has CDR1 MNHNS and CDR2 SASEGT. The CDR3 covers 14 residues. V lost 2 bases to trimming and J lost 4 bases, with 9 bases between them. The CDR3 spells CASSESPGGNTIYF. CDR3 DNA sequence: TGTGCCAGCAGTGAAAGTCCGGGAGGAAACACCATATATTTT.

The chain recombines TRBV11-2 with TRBJ2-1; 9 bases agree with TRBD1. J lost 9 bases, V lost 6 bases, and 12 bases had no gene match. The length of the CDR3 is 15 residues. CDR1 and CDR2 from the germline V gene are SGHAT and FQNNGV. In nucleotides, the CDR3 is TGTGCCAGCAGACCCGGGACAGGGCTCTTTATTGAGCAGTTCTTC. It specifies CASRPGTGLFIEQFF.

This CDR3 is CASRVTNFGSPLHF. CDR3 nucleotide sequence: TGTGCCAGCAGGGTGACAAACTTCGGCTCACCCCTCCACTTT. The chain uses TRBV28 and TRBJ1-6; D not certain. V gave up 6 bases and J gave up 10 bases, with 16 bases separating them. The CDR3 totals 14 residues. Germline-derived CDR1 and CDR2 are MDHEN and SYDVKM.

The chain has TRBV12-3 or TRBV12-4 and TRBJ1-3; the D gene is possibly TRBD1 (6 bases). CDR3 length equals 13 residues. Trimming cost V 5 bases and J 2 bases, with 7 bases left between them. CDR3 sequence: CASSRQAGNTIYF. The CDR3, as DNA: TGTGCCAGCAGTCGACAGGCTGGAAACACCATATATTTT.

This clone was detected once. This chain connects TRBV25-1 to TRBJ1-5; a possible D gene is TRBD1 (6 bases). CDR3 length: 14 amino acids. V gave up 6 bases and J gave up 7 bases, with 16 bases separating them. Looked up from germline, CDR1 is MGHDK and CDR2 is SYGVNS. The CDR3: CASRGTGILQPQHF. CDR3 DNA: TGTGCCAGCAGGGGTACAGGGATCTTGCAGCCCCAGCATTTT.

V and J are TRBV11-3 and TRBJ2-1; a weak D match, TRBD1 (6 bases). Trimming left V 3 bases short and J 8 bases short, with 17 bases between. CDR1 is SGHNT and CDR2 is YENEEA in the germline V gene. The CDR3 runs to 15 residues. The CDR3 DNA reads as TGTGCCAGCAGCTTTGGGGACATAGAACGGGATGAGCAGTTCTTC. Translated, it gives CASSFGDIERDEQFF.